This T cell receptor beta chain stems from a study of OX40 agonist ivuxolimab in advanced cancers. Sequenced by immunoSEQ multiplex PCR; TCRdb stores in-frame clones only, minus some. This table has under 95,000 clones, approximately 86% appearing once. The CDR3 contains 13 residues. Germline assignment: CDR1 MNHEY and CDR2 SVGAGI. The sequencing used CD4+ or CD8+ T cells sorted from blood, collected in a trial of the OX40 agonist ivuxolimab. The V gene is TRBV6-5, the J gene TRBJ2-7; 8 nucleotides align to TRBD2. This sequence originates from an adult with an advanced solid tumor such as melanoma, head and neck, liver or kidney cancer. CDR3 sequence (DNA): TGTGCGTCCGGGAGGGAGCCCCAAGGGGAGCAGTACTTC. Translating gives CASGREPQGEQYF.